Listed here is a single T cell receptor (beta chain). The data derive from a study of T cell changes during pregnancy in multiple sclerosis. The data were produced by immunoSEQ multiplex PCR, yet TCRdb's version contains in-frame clones alone and is incomplete. The data show roughly 52,000 clones, over 80% seen once. The clonotype was recovered from a female donor with multiple sclerosis, enrolled in a pregnancy study. The source was CD4+ T cells from peripheral blood mononuclear cells, collected in the third trimester of pregnancy.

The CDR3: CASSLQVNQPQHF. In DNA, the CDR3 is TGCGCCAGCAGCTTACAGGTCAATCAGCCCCAGCATTTT. V and J are TRBV5-1 and TRBJ1-5; D perhaps matches TRBD1 (5 bases). The CDR3 is 13 residues long. V shed 2 bases and J shed 3 bases, with 6 bases lying between them. Germline CDR1 is SGHRS and CDR2 is YFSETQ.